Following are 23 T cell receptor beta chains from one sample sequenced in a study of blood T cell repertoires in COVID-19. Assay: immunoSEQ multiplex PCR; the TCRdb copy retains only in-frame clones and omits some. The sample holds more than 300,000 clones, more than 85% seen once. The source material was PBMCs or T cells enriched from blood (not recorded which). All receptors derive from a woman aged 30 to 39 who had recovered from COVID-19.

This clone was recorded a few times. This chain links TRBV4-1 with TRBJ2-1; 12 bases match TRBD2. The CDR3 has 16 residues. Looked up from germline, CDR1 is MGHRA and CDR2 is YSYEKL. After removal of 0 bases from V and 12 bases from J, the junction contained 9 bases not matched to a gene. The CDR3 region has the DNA TGCGCCAGCAGCCAAGATTGGGCTAGCGGGAGGGCCGCGCAGTTCTTC. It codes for CASSQDWASGRAAQFF.

The CDR3 loop reads CASSTTSGRVPTDTQYF. The CDR3 DNA is TGCGCCAGCAGTACCACGAGCGGGAGAGTACCCACAGATACGCAGTATTTT. The chain combines TRBV5-1 with TRBJ2-3; 8 bases agree with TRBD2. The CDR3 is 17 residues long. V shed 5 bases and J 2 bases; nucleotides not matched to a gene: 13. CDR1 and CDR2 from the germline V gene are SGHRS and YFSETQ.

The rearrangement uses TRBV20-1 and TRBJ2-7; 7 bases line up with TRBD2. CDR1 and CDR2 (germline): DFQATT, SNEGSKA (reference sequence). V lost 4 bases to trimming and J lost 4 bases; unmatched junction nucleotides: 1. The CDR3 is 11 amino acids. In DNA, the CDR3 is TGCAGTGCTACGGGAGGATACGAGCAGTACTTC. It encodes CSATGGYEQYF.

CDR3 protein: CASSHPDRGSNQPQHF. The CDR3 bases are TGTGCCAGTAGTCACCCCGACAGGGGTAGCAATCAGCCCCAGCATTTT. The genes are TRBV19 and TRBJ1-5; TRBD1 aligns across 8 bases. The CDR3 covers 16 residues. Germline lookup yields CDR1 LNHDA and CDR2 SQIVND (reference sequence). With 5 bases clipped from V and 0 bases from J, the junction kept 6 bases outside the gene matches.

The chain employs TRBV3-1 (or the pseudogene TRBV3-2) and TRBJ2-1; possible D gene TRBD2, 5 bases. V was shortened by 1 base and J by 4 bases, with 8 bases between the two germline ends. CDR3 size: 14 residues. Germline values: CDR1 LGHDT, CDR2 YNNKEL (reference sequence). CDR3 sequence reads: CASSQAGKYNEQFF. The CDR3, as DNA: TGTGCCAGCAGCCAAGCGGGGAAGTACAATGAGCAGTTCTTC.

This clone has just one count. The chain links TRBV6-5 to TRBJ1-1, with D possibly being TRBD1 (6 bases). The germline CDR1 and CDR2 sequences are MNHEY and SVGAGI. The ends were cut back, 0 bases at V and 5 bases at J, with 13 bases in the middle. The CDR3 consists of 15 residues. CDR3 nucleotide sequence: TGTGCCAGCAGTTACTCGCCAGGGGTAAAAACTGAAGCTTTCTTT. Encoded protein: CASSYSPGVKTEAFF.

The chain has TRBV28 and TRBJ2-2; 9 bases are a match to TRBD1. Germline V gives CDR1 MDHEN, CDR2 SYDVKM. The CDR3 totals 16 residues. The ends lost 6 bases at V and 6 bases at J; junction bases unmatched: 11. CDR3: CASRRWGQGSSGELFF. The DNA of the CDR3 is TGTGCCAGCAGGCGGTGGGGACAGGGATCATCCGGGGAGCTGTTTTTT.

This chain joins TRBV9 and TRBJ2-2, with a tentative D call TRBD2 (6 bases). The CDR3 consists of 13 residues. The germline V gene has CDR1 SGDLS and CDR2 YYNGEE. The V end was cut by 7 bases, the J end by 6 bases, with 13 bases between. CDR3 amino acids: CASGRLGPGELFF. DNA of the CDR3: TGTGCCAGCGGGAGGTTGGGGCCCGGGGAGCTGTTTTTT.

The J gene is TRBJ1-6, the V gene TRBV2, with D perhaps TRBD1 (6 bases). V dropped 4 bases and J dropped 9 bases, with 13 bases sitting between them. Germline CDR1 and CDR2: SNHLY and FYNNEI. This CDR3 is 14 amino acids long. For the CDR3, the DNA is TGTGCCAGCAGTGCATCAGGGGTACGTTCACCCCTCCACTTT. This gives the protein CASSASGVRSPLHF.

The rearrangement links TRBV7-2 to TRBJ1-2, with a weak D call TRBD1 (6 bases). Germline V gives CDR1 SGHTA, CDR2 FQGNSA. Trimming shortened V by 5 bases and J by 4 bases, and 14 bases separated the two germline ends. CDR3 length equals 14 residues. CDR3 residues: CASSPGWGPYGYTF. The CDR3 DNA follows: TGTGCCAGCAGCCCCGGGTGGGGGCCCTATGGCTACACCTTC. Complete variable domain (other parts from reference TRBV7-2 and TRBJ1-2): GAGVSQSPSNKVTEKGKDVELRCDPISGHTALYWYRQSLGQGLEFLIYFQGNSAPDKSGLPSDRFSAERTGGSVSTLTIQRTQQEDSAVYLCASSPGWGPYGYTFGSGTRLTVV.

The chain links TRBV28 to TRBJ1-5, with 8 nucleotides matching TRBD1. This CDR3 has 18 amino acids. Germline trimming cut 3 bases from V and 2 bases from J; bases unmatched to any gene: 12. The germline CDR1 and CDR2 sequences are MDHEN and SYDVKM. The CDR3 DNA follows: TGTGCCAGCAGTTTGTATGGGCAGGGGGCGCCGGGCAATCAGCCCCAGCATTTT. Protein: CASSLYGQGAPGNQPQHF.

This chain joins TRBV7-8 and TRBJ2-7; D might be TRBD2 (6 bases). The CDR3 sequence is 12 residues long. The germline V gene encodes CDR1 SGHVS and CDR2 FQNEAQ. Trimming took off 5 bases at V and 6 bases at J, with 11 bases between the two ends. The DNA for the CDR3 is TGTGCCAGCAGCCGACTAGTTCGCGAGCAGTACTTC. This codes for CASSRLVREQYF.

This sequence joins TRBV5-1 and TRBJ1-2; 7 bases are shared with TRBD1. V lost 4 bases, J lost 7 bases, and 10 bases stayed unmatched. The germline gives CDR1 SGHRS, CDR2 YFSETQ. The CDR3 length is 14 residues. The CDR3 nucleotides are TGCGCCAGCAGCCGCGGACAGGCCGCGGGTGGCTACACCTTC. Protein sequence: CASSRGQAAGGYTF.

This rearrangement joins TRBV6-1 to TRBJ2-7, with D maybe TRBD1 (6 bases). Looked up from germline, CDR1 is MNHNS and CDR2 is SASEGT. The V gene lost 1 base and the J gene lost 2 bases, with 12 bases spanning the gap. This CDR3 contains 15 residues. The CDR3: CASSEENRVTYEQYF. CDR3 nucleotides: TGTGCCAGCAGTGAAGAGAACAGGGTTACCTACGAGCAGTACTTC.

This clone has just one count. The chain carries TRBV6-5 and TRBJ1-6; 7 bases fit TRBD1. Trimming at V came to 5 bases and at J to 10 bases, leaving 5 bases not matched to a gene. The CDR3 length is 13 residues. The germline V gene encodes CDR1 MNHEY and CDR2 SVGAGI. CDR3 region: CASSTTGESPLHF. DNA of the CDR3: TGTGCCAGCAGTACAACAGGGGAGTCACCCCTCCACTTT.

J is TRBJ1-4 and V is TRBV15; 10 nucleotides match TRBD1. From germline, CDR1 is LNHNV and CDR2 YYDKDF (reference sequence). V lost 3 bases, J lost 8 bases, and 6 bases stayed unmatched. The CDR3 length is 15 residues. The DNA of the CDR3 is TGTGCCACCAGCAGTGGACAGGGGGTAGGAGAAAAACTGTTTTTT. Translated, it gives CATSSGQGVGEKLFF.

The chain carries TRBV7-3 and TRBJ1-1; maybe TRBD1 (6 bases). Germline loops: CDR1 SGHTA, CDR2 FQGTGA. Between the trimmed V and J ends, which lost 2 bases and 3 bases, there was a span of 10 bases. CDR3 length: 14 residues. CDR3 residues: CASSLYPGDTEAFF. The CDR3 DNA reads TGTGCCAGCAGCTTATACCCAGGGGACACTGAAGCTTTCTTT.

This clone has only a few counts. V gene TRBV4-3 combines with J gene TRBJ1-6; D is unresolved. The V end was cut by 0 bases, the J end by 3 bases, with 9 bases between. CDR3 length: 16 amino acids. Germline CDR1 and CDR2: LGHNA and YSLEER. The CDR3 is CASSQDNRGYNSPLHF. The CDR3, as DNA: TGCGCCAGCAGCCAAGATAACCGGGGCTATAATTCACCCCTCCACTTT.

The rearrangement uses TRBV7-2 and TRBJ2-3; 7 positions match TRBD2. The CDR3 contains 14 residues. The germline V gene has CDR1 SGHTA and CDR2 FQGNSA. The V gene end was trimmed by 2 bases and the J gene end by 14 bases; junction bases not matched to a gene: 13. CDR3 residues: CASSLFGTTNVPYF. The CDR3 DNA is TGTGCCAGCAGCTTATTCGGGACTACTAACGTCCCGTATTTT. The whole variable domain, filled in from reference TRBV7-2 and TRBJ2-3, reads GAGVSQSPSNKVTEKGKDVELRCDPISGHTALYWYRQSLGQGLEFLIYFQGNSAPDKSGLPSDRFSAERTGGSVSTLTIQRTQQEDSAVYLCASSLFGTTNVPYFGPGTRLTVL.

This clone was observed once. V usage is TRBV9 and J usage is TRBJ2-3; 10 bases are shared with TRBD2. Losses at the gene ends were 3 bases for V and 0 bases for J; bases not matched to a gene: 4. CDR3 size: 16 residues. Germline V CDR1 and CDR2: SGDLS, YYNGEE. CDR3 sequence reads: CASSAGLAASTDTQYF. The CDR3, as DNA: TGTGCCAGCAGCGCCGGACTAGCGGCTAGCACAGATACGCAGTATTTT.

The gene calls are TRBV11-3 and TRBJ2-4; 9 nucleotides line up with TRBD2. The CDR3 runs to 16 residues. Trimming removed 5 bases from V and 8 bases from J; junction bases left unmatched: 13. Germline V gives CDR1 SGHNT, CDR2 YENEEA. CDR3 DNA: TGTGCCAGCAGCCCCCGTGCTAGCGGGAATTTATACATTCAGTACTTC. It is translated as CASSPRASGNLYIQYF.

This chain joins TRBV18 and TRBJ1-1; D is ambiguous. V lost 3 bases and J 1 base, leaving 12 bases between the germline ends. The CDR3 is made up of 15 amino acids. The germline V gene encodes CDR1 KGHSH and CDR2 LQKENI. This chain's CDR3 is CASSPSGWANTEAFF. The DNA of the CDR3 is TGTGCCAGCTCACCTTCTGGCTGGGCGAACACTGAAGCTTTCTTT.

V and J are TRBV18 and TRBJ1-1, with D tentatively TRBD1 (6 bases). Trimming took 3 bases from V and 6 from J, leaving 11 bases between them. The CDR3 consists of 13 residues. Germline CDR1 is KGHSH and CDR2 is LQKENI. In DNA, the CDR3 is TGTGCCAGCTCACCGGAACAGGGAGCTGAAGCTTTCTTT. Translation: CASSPEQGAEAFF.